The 28 T cell receptor beta chains listed next were all sequenced from one sample in a study of blood T cell repertoires in COVID-19 (dated by TCRdb to about 2020). Library preparation was by the immunoSEQ multiplex PCR assay. Imported from immuneACCESS, the table was reduced by TCRdb to in-frame sequences with V and J called. These copies leave out some clones; in studies compared against another copy, an unresolved V gene accounts for under half, and the cause of the remainder is not known. In this sample the table shows some 250,000 clones, roughly 84% of which occur a single time. The ten largest clones capture roughly 3.1% of the sample. Input material: peripheral blood. The source is a woman under 30 with acute or convalescent COVID-19.

The chain links TRBV19 to TRBJ1-4; a weak D match, TRBD1 (6 bases). Deletions cut 6 bases from V and 2 bases from J, with 16 bases between. This CDR3 is 16 amino acids long. Germline V gene lookup returns CDR1 LNHDA and CDR2 SQIVND (reference sequence). CDR3 coding DNA: TGTGCCAGTAGCCCCCCCGGGGGGCCGACTAATGAAAAACTGTTTTTT. Translated, it gives CASSPPGGPTNEKLFF.

V usage is TRBV18 and J usage is TRBJ2-5; 10 bases match TRBD1. Judging by the DNA end, TRBJ2-7 fits better; the J call may be wrong. The CDR3 contains 16 residues. Germline CDR1 and CDR2: KGHSH and LQKENI. CDR3 nucleotide sequence: TGTGCCAGCTCACCGCCGGGACAGGGGAGCTCCTACGAGCAGTACTTC. This encodes CASSPPGQGSSYEQYF.

The V gene is TRBV19, the J gene TRBJ2-1; TRBD2 agrees at 9 bases. Germline-derived CDR1 and CDR2 are LNHDA and SQIVND (reference sequence). This CDR3 region has 15 residues. The J segment lost 5 bases and the V segment lost 5 bases, leaving 7 bases of the junction unmatched. This CDR3 is CASSPGLAPNNEQFF. The CDR3 DNA reads TGTGCCAGTAGTCCTGGACTAGCGCCGAACAATGAGCAGTTCTTC.

The chain employs TRBV14 and TRBJ1-2, with unresolved D. The CDR3 runs to 15 residues. Trimming took 0 bases from V and 2 from J, leaving 10 bases between them. The germline gives CDR1 SGHDN, CDR2 FVKESK. In DNA form, the CDR3 reads TGTGCCAGCAGCCAAGACCCCGGGGTGAACTATGGCTACACCTTC. Translating gives CASSQDPGVNYGYTF.

V and J are TRBV7-9 and TRBJ2-3; 9 bases match TRBD2. J was trimmed by 4 bases and V by 3 bases; bases with no gene match: 5. The length of the CDR3 is 15 residues. Germline V lookup: CDR1 SEHNR, CDR2 FQNEAQ (reference sequence). The CDR3 loop is CASSFLAGVSDTQYF. CDR3 DNA: TGTGCCAGCAGCTTCTTAGCGGGAGTTTCAGATACGCAGTATTTT.

This clone has a single count. This chain joins TRBV20-1 and TRBJ2-2; 12 nucleotides line up with TRBD2. The CDR3 totals 18 residues. Germline assignment: CDR1 DFQATT and CDR2 SNEGSKA (reference sequence). Trimming cost V 3 bases and J 6 bases; bases outside gene matches: 14. The CDR3 region has the DNA TGCAGTGCTAGTCGGGGGCGGCGGACTAGCGGGATCCCCGGGGAGCTGTTTTTT. Its translation is CSASRGRRTSGIPGELFF.

V is TRBV7-9 and J is TRBJ2-3; TRBD2 matches at 9 bases. The trim removed 1 base at V and 2 bases at J, leaving 1 base unmatched. CDR1 is SEHNR and CDR2 is FQNEAQ in the germline V gene (reference sequence). The CDR3 runs to 15 residues. DNA for the CDR3: TGTGCCAGCAGCTTAGGACTAGCGGACACAGATACGCAGTATTTT. This sequence encodes CASSLGLADTDTQYF.

J is TRBJ2-1 and V is TRBV19; 14 nucleotides agree with TRBD2. Germline assignment: CDR1 LNHDA and CDR2 SQIVND (reference sequence). V trimming: 7 bases; J trimming: 0 bases; junction bases outside the gene matches: 8. The CDR3 is made up of 18 amino acids. CDR3: CASKGTSGSGSSYNEQFF. DNA of the CDR3: TGTGCCAGTAAGGGGACTAGCGGGAGCGGGAGCTCCTACAATGAGCAGTTCTTC.

The J gene is TRBJ2-4, the V gene TRBV18; D remains unclear. V was shortened by 6 bases and J by 5 bases, with 17 bases between the two germline ends. The CDR3 has 15 amino acids. CDR1 is KGHSH and CDR2 is LQKENI in the germline V gene. The CDR3 nucleotides read TGTGCCAGCTCTTGGCTGTGGGCTCCCCAAAACATTCAGTACTTC. It yields the protein CASSWLWAPQNIQYF.

CDR3 residues: CASSPRLAVYNEQFF. The CDR3 DNA reads as TGTGCCAGCAGCCCCCGGCTAGCAGTCTACAATGAGCAGTTCTTC. This sequence joins TRBV9 and TRBJ2-1; maybe TRBD2 (5 bases). CDR1 is SGDLS and CDR2 is YYNGEE in the germline V gene. Trimming took off 4 bases at V and 3 bases at J, with 14 bases between the two ends. The CDR3 totals 15 residues.

The chain is built from TRBV7-6 and TRBJ2-1; D is possibly TRBD2 (6 bases). The V end lost 4 bases, the J end lost 3 bases, and 13 bases lay between the germline ends. Per germline, CDR1 SGHVS and CDR2 FNYEAQ. The CDR3 spans 15 residues. CDR3 nucleotide sequence: TGTGCCAGCAGCTCGAGCTTGGGGGGCTACAATGAGCAGTTCTTC. Amino acids: CASSSSLGGYNEQFF.

The chain is built from TRBV6-5 and TRBJ2-5, with D possibly being TRBD2 (6 bases). The CDR3 extends over 12 amino acids. V was pared by 5 bases and J by 7 bases, with 11 bases between. Germline CDR1 and CDR2: MNHEY and SVGAGI. Here the CDR3 reads CASSPGTLTQYF. The DNA for the CDR3 is TGTGCCAGCAGTCCCGGGACTTTGACCCAGTACTTC.

This clone turned up a few times. The V call is TRBV2, the J call TRBJ1-6; maybe TRBD1 (6 bases). The germline V gene encodes CDR1 SNHLY and CDR2 FYNNEI. The CDR3 contains 15 residues. V lost 4 bases to trimming and J lost 3 bases, with 10 bases between them. Written as DNA, the CDR3 is TGTGCCAGCAGTGGGGGCAGGGGCTATAATTCACCCCTCCACTTT. Translating it yields CASSGGRGYNSPLHF.

The chain has TRBV6-4 and TRBJ2-2; TRBD2 matches at 8 bases. Germline loops: CDR1 MRHNA, CDR2 SNTAGT. The CDR3 runs 15 residues. Trimming at V came to 3 bases and at J to 5 bases, leaving 5 bases not matched to a gene. The CDR3 nucleotides are TGTGCCAGCAGTGAAGGGACTAGAAATACCGGGGAGCTGTTTTTT. As protein: CASSEGTRNTGELFF.

The chain has TRBV25-1 and TRBJ2-1; 14 nucleotides align to TRBD2. The V and J ends lost 9 bases and 1 base, in that order; junction bases with no gene match: 5. CDR1 and CDR2 (germline): MGHDK, SYGVNS. This CDR3 region has 16 residues. This chain's CDR3 is CASGLAGGISYNEQFF. CDR3 DNA: TGTGCCAGTGGACTAGCGGGAGGAATTTCCTACAATGAGCAGTTCTTC.

This clone was counted between two and nine times. The CDR3 DNA sequence: TGCGCCAGCAGCTTGGGACAGAGGGGAGGTGAAAAACTGTTTTTT. This sequence encodes CASSLGQRGGEKLFF. The rearrangement uses TRBV5-1 and TRBJ1-4; perhaps TRBD1 as D (5 bases). The CDR3 has 15 residues. The ends were cut back, 0 bases at V and 7 bases at J, with 13 bases in the middle. Germline values: CDR1 SGHRS, CDR2 YFSETQ.

The chain is built from TRBV28 and TRBJ2-7; 8 bases fit TRBD1. CDR1 is MDHEN, CDR2 SYDVKM, per germline. The CDR3 contains 13 residues. V shed 5 bases and J 5 bases; nucleotides not matched to a gene: 5. The CDR3 DNA sequence: TGTGCCAGCAGTCAGACAGGGGATAACGAGCAGTACTTC. Its protein is CASSQTGDNEQYF.

This clone was observed a few times. The chain has TRBV7-6 and TRBJ1-1; D gene ambiguous. The CDR3 is 15 amino acids. Germline CDR1 SGHVS, CDR2 FNYEAQ. V gave up 1 base and J gave up 4 bases, with 13 bases separating them. CDR3 sequence: CASSLDVQPATEAFF. CDR3 nucleotides: TGTGCCAGCAGCTTAGACGTACAGCCGGCCACTGAAGCTTTCTTT. Combining the CDR3 with reference TRBV7-6 and TRBJ1-1 gives the whole variable domain GAGVSQSPRYKVTKRGQDVALRCDPISGHVSLYWYRQALGQGPEFLTYFNYEAQQDKSGLPNDRFSAERPEGSISTLTIQRTEQRDSAMYRCASSLDVQPATEAFFGQGTRLTVV.

The chain has TRBV25-1 and TRBJ2-3; D remains unclear. Trimming removed 4 bases at V and 0 bases at J, with 8 bases between. Germline loops: CDR1 MGHDK, CDR2 SYGVNS. The CDR3 totals 14 residues. This chain's CDR3 is CASSVALSTDTQYF. Written as DNA, the CDR3 is TGTGCCAGCAGTGTGGCCCTTAGCACAGATACGCAGTATTTT.

The genes are TRBV7-8 and TRBJ2-4; D is unresolved. This CDR3 is 15 amino acids long. The V gene lost 5 bases and the J gene lost 0 bases, with 11 bases spanning the gap. Germline CDR1 SGHVS, CDR2 FQNEAQ. CDR3 amino acids: CASSPTSIAKNIQYF. DNA for the CDR3: TGTGCCAGCAGCCCAACTTCAATAGCCAAAAACATTCAGTACTTC.

This rearrangement joins TRBV3-1 (or the pseudogene TRBV3-2) to TRBJ1-2; D not resolved. The V gene lost 0 bases and the J gene lost 0 bases, with 20 bases spanning the gap. The CDR3 totals 19 residues. Germline V gene sequence: CDR1 LGHDT, CDR2 YNNKEL (reference sequence). This CDR3 is CASSQDTRGGSATNYGYTF. As DNA, the CDR3 is TGTGCCAGCAGCCAAGATACCCGGGGAGGATCGGCGACTAACTATGGCTACACCTTC.

This chain links TRBV5-4 with TRBJ2-7; 11 bases match TRBD2. Germline V gene data show CDR1 as SGHNT and CDR2 as YYREEE (reference sequence). V lost 3 bases and J lost 4; bases outside the gene matches: 9. The CDR3 sequence is 16 residues long. DNA of the CDR3: TGTGCCAGCAGCTCCTTTAGCGGGAGGGCCGAATACGAGCAGTACTTC. Protein product: CASSSFSGRAEYEQYF. The whole variable domain, filled in from reference TRBV5-4 and TRBJ2-7, reads ETGVTQSPTHLIKTRGQQVTLRCSSQSGHNTVSWYQQALGQGPQFIFQYYREEENGRGNFPPRFSGLQFPNYSSELNVNALELDDSALYLCASSSFSGRAEYEQYFGPGTRLTVT.

The V gene is TRBV4-3, the J gene TRBJ2-1, with 7 positions matching TRBD1. CDR3 size: 15 residues. Germline V gene data show CDR1 as LGHNA and CDR2 as YSLEER. V trimming: 1 base; J trimming: 7 bases; junction bases outside the gene matches: 7. The CDR3 loop reads CASSQARAQGNEQFF. CDR3 bases: TGCGCCAGCAGCCAAGCAAGGGCACAGGGGAATGAGCAGTTCTTC.

The genes are TRBV9 and TRBJ2-1; 9 bases fit TRBD2. The trim removed 0 bases at V and 3 bases at J, leaving 10 bases unmatched. CDR1 and CDR2 (germline): SGDLS, YYNGEE. The CDR3 covers 18 residues. DNA of the CDR3: TGTGCCAGCAGCGTAGGATTTGGAGCGGGAGGACTCTACAATGAGCAGTTCTTC. It encodes CASSVGFGAGGLYNEQFF. The full variable domain, with the rest looked up from reference TRBV9 and TRBJ2-1, is DSGVTQTPKHLITATGQRVTLRCSPRSGDLSVYWYQQSLDQGLQFLIQYYNGEERAKGNILERFSAQQFPDLHSELNLSSLELGDSALYFCASSVGFGAGGLYNEQFFGPGTRLTVL.

The gene calls are TRBV28 and TRBJ2-6; TRBD1 might be the D (6 bases). CDR1 is MDHEN, CDR2 SYDVKM, per germline. Between the trimmed V and J ends, which lost 3 bases and 2 bases, there was a span of 8 bases. This CDR3 has 15 amino acids. CDR3 loop: CASSFWGPGANVLTF. In DNA form, the CDR3 reads TGTGCCAGCAGTTTCTGGGGGCCTGGGGCCAACGTCCTGACTTTC.

A word on this clone: The junction differs from germline at one of its ends, possibly a read error. This sequence joins TRBV9 and TRBJ2-2, with a weak D call TRBD2 (6 bases). Germline lookup yields CDR1 SGDLS and CDR2 YYNGEE. The CDR3 runs to 15 residues. CDR3 bases: TGTGTCAGCAGCGAGACCGGGAGCTCCTCGCTGGAGCTGTTTTTT. Translated, it gives CVSSETGSSSLELFF.

V is TRBV5-6 and J is TRBJ2-1; the match to TRBD1 covers 8 bases. The CDR3 spans 14 residues. J lost 8 bases, V lost 1 base, and 5 bases had no gene match. Germline V CDR1 and CDR2: SGHDT, YYEEEE. The CDR3 sequence: CASSLWGQDYEQFF. The CDR3 coding sequence is TGTGCCAGCAGCTTGTGGGGACAGGACTATGAGCAGTTCTTC. The full variable domain, with the rest looked up from reference TRBV5-6 and TRBJ2-1, is DAGVTQSPTHLIKTRGQQVTLRCSPKSGHDTVSWYQQALGQGPQFIFQYYEEEERQRGNFPDRFSGHQFPNYSSELNVNALLLGDSALYLCASSLWGQDYEQFFGPGTRLTVL.

The rearrangement uses TRBV6-1 and TRBJ1-3; maybe TRBD1 (5 bases). CDR1 is MNHNS, CDR2 SASEGT, per germline. Trimming took off 9 bases at V and 4 bases at J, with 16 bases between the two ends. CDR3 size: 14 residues. In nucleotides, the CDR3 is TGTGCCAGTGGGGCCGGGGGGATGGGAAACACCATATATTTT. Its protein is CASGAGGMGNTIYF.